This TCR beta chain was captured in a study of blood T cell repertoires in COVID-19. Study-level information: Sources were T cells, B-cell-depleted T cells, or PBMCs; the material itself was cDNA or gDNA.

How the authors handled the data: Counts of nucleated cells, estimated from reference gene primer amplification, were obtained. The repertoire was sequenced with immunoSEQ multiplex PCR; TCRdb's copy has only in-frame clones and lacks some. The V and J calls and the clone size are those of that table, but D and trimming were determined from the DNA. The sample consists of approximately 120,000 clones, 85% of them appearing once. Seattle's cohort entered during active infection and was followed longitudinally. Germline V gene data show CDR1 as MDHEN and CDR2 as SYDVKM. The CDR3 length is 14 residues. The V end lost 10 bases, the J end lost 4 bases, and 18 bases lay between the germline ends.

The chain combines TRBV28 with TRBJ2-3; the D gene is possibly TRBD1 (6 bases). The sequenced material came from peripheral blood. The TCR sequence derives from a woman older than 75 with COVID-19, enrolled during active disease. The CDR3, as DNA: TGTGCCACCCAGCGAACCAGGGGCGCAGATACGCAGTATTTT. Translating it yields CATQRTRGADTQYF.